The 2 T cell receptor beta chains below were found in one sample sequenced in a study of shared clonotypes between healthy human individuals. The assay was immunoSEQ multiplex PCR, and TCRdb's table has in-frame clones only and misses some. The profile covers around 940,000 clones, with 76% appearing a single time and around 1.4% taken by the ten largest. Sequencing used memory CD4+ T cells sorted from blood. Subset meaning: CD45RA-negative fraction. The receptors come from a man aged 18 to 35 in good health.

V and J are TRBV15 and TRBJ1-6, with D hard to call. Per the germline V gene, CDR1 is LNHNV and CDR2 is YYDKDF (reference sequence). Trimming removed 0 bases at V and 10 bases at J, with 13 bases between. The length of the CDR3 is 15 residues. This chain's CDR3 is CATSRDIGRGSPLHF. The CDR3 DNA follows: TGTGCCACCAGCAGAGATATCGGGAGAGGCTCACCCCTCCACTTT.

This clone was detected only a few times. The gene calls are TRBV6-1 and TRBJ1-5, with a possible D match to TRBD1 (5 bases). This CDR3 has 15 amino acids. V was shortened by 0 bases and J by 6 bases, with 12 bases between the two germline ends. The germline CDR1 and CDR2 sequences are MNHNS and SASEGT. As DNA, the CDR3 is TGTGCCAGCAGTGAAGCGGGAGGGGTTGGTCAGCCCCAGCATTTT. Translated, it gives CASSEAGGVGQPQHF.